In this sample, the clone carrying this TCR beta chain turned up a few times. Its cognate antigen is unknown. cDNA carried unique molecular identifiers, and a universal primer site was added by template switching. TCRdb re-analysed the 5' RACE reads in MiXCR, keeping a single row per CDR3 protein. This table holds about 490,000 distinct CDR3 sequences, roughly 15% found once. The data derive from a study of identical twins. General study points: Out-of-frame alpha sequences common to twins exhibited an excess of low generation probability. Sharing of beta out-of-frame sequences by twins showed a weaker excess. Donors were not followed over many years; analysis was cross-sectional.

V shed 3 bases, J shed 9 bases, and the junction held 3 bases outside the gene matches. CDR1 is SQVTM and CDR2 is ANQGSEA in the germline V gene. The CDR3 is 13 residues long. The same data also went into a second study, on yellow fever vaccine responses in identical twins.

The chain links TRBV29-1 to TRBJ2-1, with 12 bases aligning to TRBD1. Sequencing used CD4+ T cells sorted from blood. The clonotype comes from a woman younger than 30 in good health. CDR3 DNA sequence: TGCAGCGTTGATGGGACAGGGGGCATTGAGCAGTTCTTC. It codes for CSVDGTGGIEQFF.